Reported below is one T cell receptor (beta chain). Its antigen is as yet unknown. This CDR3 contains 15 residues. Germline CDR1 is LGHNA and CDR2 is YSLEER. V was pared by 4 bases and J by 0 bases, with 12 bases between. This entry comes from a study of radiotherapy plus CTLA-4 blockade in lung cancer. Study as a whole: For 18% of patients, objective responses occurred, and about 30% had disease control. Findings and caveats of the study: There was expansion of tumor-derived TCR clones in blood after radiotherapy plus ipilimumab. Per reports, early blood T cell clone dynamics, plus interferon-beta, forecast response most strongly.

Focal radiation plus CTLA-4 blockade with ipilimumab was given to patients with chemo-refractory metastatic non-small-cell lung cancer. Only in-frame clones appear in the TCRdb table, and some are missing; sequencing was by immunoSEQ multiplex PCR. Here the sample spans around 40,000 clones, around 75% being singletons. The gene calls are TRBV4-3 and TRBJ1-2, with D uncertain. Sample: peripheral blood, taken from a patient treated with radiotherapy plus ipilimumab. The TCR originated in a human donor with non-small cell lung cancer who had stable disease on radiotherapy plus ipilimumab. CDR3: CASSLSYGPNYGYTF. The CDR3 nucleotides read TGCGCCAGCAGCCTTAGCTACGGCCCTAACTATGGCTACACCTTC.